The T cell receptor beta chain under discussion was sequenced for a study of T cell responses to AZD1222 COVID-19 vaccine. V was shortened by 6 bases and J by 0 bases, with 15 bases between the two germline ends. CDR3 length equals 15 residues. CDR1 SGHTS and CDR2 YDEGEE come from the germline V gene. Assay: immunoSEQ multiplex PCR; the TCRdb copy retains only in-frame clones and omits some. The data contain roughly 150,000 clones, approximately 90% of them singletons. This sample comprised peripheral blood, obtained on day 0 of AZD1222 vaccination. The chain combines TRBV5-8 with TRBJ1-2, with a weak D call TRBD1 (5 bases). The sequence derives from an adult in good health. CDR3: CASIKDTYSNYGYTF. The CDR3 region has the DNA TGTGCCAGCATCAAGGACACCTACTCTAACTATGGCTACACCTTC.